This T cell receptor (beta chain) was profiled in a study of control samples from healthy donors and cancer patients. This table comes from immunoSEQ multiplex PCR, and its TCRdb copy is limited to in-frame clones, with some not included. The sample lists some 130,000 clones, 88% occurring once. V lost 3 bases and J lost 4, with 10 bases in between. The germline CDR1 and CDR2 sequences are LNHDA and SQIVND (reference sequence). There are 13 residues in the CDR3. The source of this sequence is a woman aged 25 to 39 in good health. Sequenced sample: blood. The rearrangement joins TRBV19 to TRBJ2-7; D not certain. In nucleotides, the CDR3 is TGTGCCAGTAGTATTTCCCCGTCGTACGAGCAGTACTTC. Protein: CASSISPSYEQYF. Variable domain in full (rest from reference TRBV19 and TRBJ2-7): DGGITQSPKYLFRKEGQNVTLSCEQNLNHDAMYWYRQDPGQGLRLIYYSQIVNDFQKGDIAEGYSVSREKKESFPLTVTSAQKNPTAFYLCASSISPSYEQYFGPGTRLTVT.